This record covers a single TCR beta chain. What it binds is unknown. This CDR3 comprises 14 residues. V dropped 2 bases and J dropped 5; count of bases not matched to a gene: 6. The germline V gene encodes CDR1 SGHRS and CDR2 YFSETQ. The run of the v3.0 immunoSEQ assay was at survey level. Sequencing aimed at roughly 40,000-55,000 T-cell genomes per sample. Repertoires were generated with immunoSEQ multiplex PCR, while TCRdb's copy carries only in-frame clones and drops some. The sample consists of under 30,000 clones, roughly nine tenths of them appearing once. The data were taken from a study of long-term antiretroviral therapy in people with HIV. General study findings and limits: ART preceded a rise in diversity that nonetheless stayed lower than in transplant donor controls. When set beside controls, HIV repertoires had CDR3 length ranges that were narrower.

Amounts of about 0.9-11 million cryopreserved PBMC were held in the samples before DNA extraction. The chain carries TRBV5-1 and TRBJ2-5; 7 nucleotides align to TRBD1. This sequence originates from a woman between 25 and 40 years old with HIV. Sequencing used unsorted PBMCs, obtained 1.9 years after starting antiretroviral therapy. The CDR3 nucleotides are TGCGCCAGCAGCTTACAGGGGAATGGGGAGACCCAGTACTTC. Its translation is CASSLQGNGETQYF.